This T cell receptor (beta chain) derives from a study of blood T cells in healthy people across ages. General study results and limits: Significant beta diversity loss was already apparent by age roughly 44, declining roughly linearly.

Using a J-beta primer mix together with a sample-barcoded 5' primer, a second PCR was run for about 7 to 12 cycles. No fewer than 2.5 million CDR3-containing paired-end reads came from each sample. TCRdb redid the calling of the 5' RACE reads with MiXCR, one entry per CDR3 protein. The sample has 1,500,000 or so distinct CDR3 sequences, 35% to 45% seen once; the top ten hold 4%. It was about 10 milliliters of peripheral blood that were drawn from each donor. Per the germline V gene, CDR1 is LGHNA and CDR2 is YNFKEQ. Trimming removed 5 bases at V and 4 bases at J, with 20 bases between. There are 16 residues in the CDR3. The sample holds a few counts of this clonotype. The antigen remains unidentified.

This TCR was recovered from a woman aged 18-30 years in good health. The material sequenced was blood. The chain recombines TRBV4-2 with TRBJ1-2; D gene ambiguous. The CDR3 here is CASSYYSQHLVYGYTF. As DNA, the CDR3 is TGTGCCAGCAGCTATTACAGTCAGCACCTTGTCTATGGCTACACCTTC.